The present entry profiles one T cell receptor (beta chain) with its context. What it binds is not known. The PCR made use of 60 Vbeta and 13 Jbeta primers. In the original workflow: Later, about 80 million unique TCR beta chains were counted in an analysis, and some 10 million of them were shared. Here immunoSEQ multiplex PCR was the method, and the copy in TCRdb shows in-frame clones only, minus some. The V and J calls and clone size come from that table; D and trimming were worked out from the DNA. The repertoire has 130,000 or so clones, roughly four fifths of them found once; the top ten carry 1.5% to 2%. The data originate from a study of cytomegalovirus exposure and HLA in healthy donors. Study-wide findings and caveats: After further analysis at a later stage, some 15,000 TCR beta sequences were associated with HLA alleles at 0.05 false discovery rate. TCR beta V segments were, for the most part, productive about 87% or about 30% of the time in an earlier analysis.

This sequence was found in a female donor in good health and CMV-seronegative. Sequenced sample: PBMCs.

The CDR3 spells CARQGALTTEAFF. CDR3 in DNA: TGTGCCAGACAGGGGGCTTTGACCACTGAAGCTTTCTTT. V is TRBV2 and J is TRBJ1-1; 9 bases are shared with TRBD1. The CDR3 totals 13 residues. J was trimmed by 4 bases and V by 9 bases; bases with no gene match: 6. From germline, CDR1 is SNHLY and CDR2 FYNNEI.